Listed below are T cell receptor beta chains from one sample, sequenced in a study of cytomegalovirus exposure and HLA in healthy donors. TCRdb's table, derived via immunoSEQ multiplex PCR, lists solely in-frame clones and lacks some. Of around 200,000 clones listed, 70% to 85% were seen once; the top ten hold less than 4.5%. The sample taken for sequencing was PBMCs. These receptors all stem from a woman aged 60 to 75 in good health and CMV-seropositive. The conserved cysteine and the conserved F or W are not part of the CDR3 here. Each record gives: V gene, J gene, D gene, CDR3 protein. D genes are given only for firm matches.

>TRBV29-1|TRBJ2-6|.
SVFRDTDSGANVLT
>TRBV9|TRBJ1-2|.
ASSSNRGTGGYT
>TRBV7-8|TRBJ2-1|.
ASSLAVQVTQF
>TRBV7-2|TRBJ2-5|.
ASSSGRRETQY
>TRBV5-4|TRBJ1-2|.
ASSLVLAGLLANYGYT
>TRBV5-6|TRBJ2-7|TRBD2
ASNPLAGAYEQY
>TRBV5-4|TRBJ1-2|TRBD1
ASSRQGARGYT
>TRBV30|TRBJ2-2|.
AWKRVTGELF
>TRBV7-3|TRBJ2-5|.
ASSLTIKETQY
>TRBV27|TRBJ1-5|TRBD1
ASSMGTGTDQPQH
>TRBV29-1|TRBJ2-5|TRBD1
SVPPTGGETQY
>TRBV27|TRBJ1-2|TRBD1
ASRDRDYGYT
>TRBV27|TRBJ1-2|.
ASSKRGYRDGYT
>TRBV27|TRBJ1-2|TRBD1
ASRKGQTLNYGYT
>TRBV28|TRBJ2-7|.
ASTENYEQY
>TRBV5-4|TRBJ1-1|TRBD1
ASSFGGTVTEAF
>TRBV6-5|TRBJ2-7|TRBD1
ASSPTTGYEQY
>TRBV28|TRBJ2-2|.
ASSPNFLTGELF
>TRBV5-1|TRBJ2-3|TRBD2
ASSSQIQTSGRAMDTQY
>TRBV7-2|TRBJ2-7|.
ASSQGAYEQY
>TRBV30|TRBJ1-1|TRBD1
AWSPSRDRVKGAF
>TRBV2|TRBJ2-3|TRBD2
ASREREGWADTQY
>TRBV6-5|TRBJ1-2|TRBD1
ASSYGRDRHYGYT
>TRBV19|TRBJ2-3|.
ASSIFPSTDTQY
>TRBV5-1|TRBJ2-2|.
ASSRSPDRSNTGELF
>TRBV7-9|TRBJ2-7|.
ASSLEGVRSYEQY
>TRBV5-1|TRBJ1-1|TRBD1
ASSLGTGMTEAF
>TRBV7-2|TRBJ2-7|.
ASSLGVQTYEQY
>TRBV7-6|TRBJ2-5|TRBD2
ASQPGGGAGTQY
>TRBV7-9|TRBJ2-7|TRBD1
SSRFGQGAYEQY
>TRBV19|TRBJ1-4|.
ASRREKLF
>TRBV5-1|TRBJ2-2|TRBD1
ASSVGQDANTGELF
>TRBV4-2|TRBJ2-7|.
ASSPGSSYEQY
>TRBV11-1|TRBJ1-2|.
ASSLAGQGSGYT
>TRBV5-4|TRBJ1-1|TRBD1
ASSSLGQGEGNTEAF
>TRBV4-3|TRBJ2-3|.
ASSQVLTDTQY
>TRBV13|TRBJ1-1|TRBD1
ASSLGDRGNTEAF
>TRBV4-1|TRBJ1-5|TRBD1
ASSHRDYGTGDQPQH